Shown below are 32 T cell receptor beta chains from a single sample sequenced in a study of control samples from healthy donors and cancer patients. Sequenced by immunoSEQ multiplex PCR; TCRdb stores in-frame clones only, minus some. The data contain about 100,000 clones, around four fifths of them singletons. The specimen was blood. The receptors shown here come from a man younger than 40 in good health.

The chain combines TRBV6-6 with TRBJ2-1, with TRBD2 identical over 15 bases. Germline V gene sequence: CDR1 MNHNY, CDR2 SVGAGI (reference sequence). Trimming removed 4 bases from V and 7 bases from J; junction bases left unmatched: 2. This CDR3 has 15 amino acids. The CDR3 region has the DNA TGTGCCAGCAGTTGGACTAGCGGGGGGGTAAATGAGCAGTTCTTC. Amino acid sequence: CASSWTSGGVNEQFF.

The table lists this clone with a few counts. The chain carries TRBV25-1 and TRBJ2-1, with 7 bases matching TRBD1. Germline V gene lookup returns CDR1 MGHDK and CDR2 SYGVNS. V was pared by 3 bases and J by 9 bases, with 8 bases of the junction left unmatched. There are 14 residues in the CDR3. The CDR3 nucleotides are TGTGCCAGCAGTGATTGGACAGGCCTTGGTGAGCAGTTCTTC. This encodes CASSDWTGLGEQFF. Drawing the rest from reference TRBV25-1 and TRBJ2-1, the complete variable domain is EADIYQTPRYLVIGTGKKITLECSQTMGHDKMYWYQQDPGMELHLIHYSYGVNSTEKGDLSSESTVSRIRTEHFPLTLESARPSHTSQYLCASSDWTGLGEQFFGPGTRLTVL.

This clone was counted a few times. The chain combines TRBV19 with TRBJ1-6; D not certain. Trimming removed 3 bases at V and 7 bases at J, with 10 bases between. There are 14 residues in the CDR3. Germline CDR1 reads LNHDA; CDR2 reads SQIVND (reference sequence). CDR3 in amino acids: CASSIGSKNSPLHF. The CDR3 DNA is TGTGCCAGTAGTATCGGCAGTAAAAATTCACCCCTCCACTTT.

The chain couples TRBV14 to TRBJ1-6; D is undetermined. Germline lookup yields CDR1 SGHDN and CDR2 FVKESK. V lost 5 bases and J 0 bases, leaving 11 bases between the germline ends. The CDR3 contains 16 residues. The CDR3 loop is CASSSGGSSYNSPLHF. The CDR3 nucleotides are TGTGCCAGCAGCTCCGGAGGGAGCTCCTATAATTCACCCCTCCACTTT.

This clone was seen once. This chain joins TRBV28 and TRBJ1-2; D perhaps matches TRBD1 (6 bases). CDR1 is MDHEN, CDR2 SYDVKM, per germline. The CDR3 is 13 amino acids. The ends were cut back, 4 bases at V and 8 bases at J, with 14 bases in the middle. Here the CDR3 DNA reads TGTGCCAGCAGTTGGGACACCCGGAAGGGCTACACCTTC. Its protein is CASSWDTRKGYTF.

V is TRBV9 and J is TRBJ1-2; 7 positions match TRBD1. J lost 8 bases, V lost 0 bases, and 13 bases had no gene match. Germline-derived CDR1 and CDR2 are SGDLS and YYNGEE. The CDR3 is 16 residues long. The CDR3 bases are TGTGCCAGCAGCGTAGCTCGGCACCAGGGGGTGGGCGGCTACACCTTC. It encodes CASSVARHQGVGGYTF. Variable domain in full (rest from reference TRBV9 and TRBJ1-2): DSGVTQTPKHLITATGQRVTLRCSPRSGDLSVYWYQQSLDQGLQFLIQYYNGEERAKGNILERFSAQQFPDLHSELNLSSLELGDSALYFCASSVARHQGVGGYTFGSGTRLTVV.

The genes are TRBV7-3 and TRBJ2-1; no clear D. Germline loops: CDR1 SGHTA, CDR2 FQGTGA. The CDR3 loop spans 16 amino acids. Deletions cut 0 bases from V and 4 bases from J, with 13 bases between. The CDR3, as DNA: TGTGCCAGCAGCTTAACGACGTCATCGAATTACAATGAGCAGTTCTTC. This gives the protein CASSLTTSSNYNEQFF. Based on the CDR3 plus reference TRBV7-3 and TRBJ2-1, the full variable domain is GAGVSQTPSNKVTEKGKYVELRCDPISGHTALYWYRQSLGQGPEFLIYFQGTGAADDSGLPNDRFFAVRPEGSVSTLKIQRTERGDSAVYLCASSLTTSSNYNEQFFGPGTRLTVL.

The chain couples TRBV19 to TRBJ1-1, with a possible D match to TRBD1 (6 bases). Trimming stripped 7 bases from V and 0 bases from J, with 15 bases between. Germline V CDR1 and CDR2: LNHDA, SQIVND (reference sequence). The CDR3 totals 15 residues. The CDR3 nucleotides are TGTGCCAGTATCGACAGGCCGACCATGAACACTGAAGCTTTCTTT. As protein: CASIDRPTMNTEAFF.

The rearrangement links TRBV9 to TRBJ2-1; 7 nucleotides agree with TRBD2. Germline V lookup: CDR1 SGDLS, CDR2 YYNGEE. This CDR3 has 14 amino acids. Trimming at V came to 3 bases and at J to 6 bases, leaving 6 bases not matched to a gene. CDR3 coding DNA: TGTGCCAGCAGCGACCGGACGGGAGGCAATGAGCAGTTCTTC. Amino acids: CASSDRTGGNEQFF.

Notes on this clone: The sample holds other DNA sequences that translate to the same CDR3. The gene calls are TRBV19 and TRBJ2-7, with TRBD1 identical over 9 bases. J gave up 2 bases and V 3 bases, and 2 bases lay outside the gene matches. Germline V lookup: CDR1 LNHDA, CDR2 SQIVND (reference sequence). The CDR3 is 14 residues long. The CDR3 coding sequence is TGTGCCAGTAGTATTGGGACAGGGACCTACGAGCAGTACTTC. Translation: CASSIGTGTYEQYF.

The chain employs TRBV9 and TRBJ2-3; TRBD1 agrees at 8 bases. V shed 4 bases, J shed 4 bases, and the junction held 8 bases outside the gene matches. The germline V gene has CDR1 SGDLS and CDR2 YYNGEE. The CDR3 consists of 15 residues. The CDR3: CASSRTGPGADTQYF. Written as DNA, the CDR3 is TGTGCCAGCAGCCGGACAGGGCCGGGAGCAGATACGCAGTATTTT. The whole variable domain, filled in from reference TRBV9 and TRBJ2-3, reads DSGVTQTPKHLITATGQRVTLRCSPRSGDLSVYWYQQSLDQGLQFLIQYYNGEERAKGNILERFSAQQFPDLHSELNLSSLELGDSALYFCASSRTGPGADTQYFGPGTRLTVL.

The chain employs TRBV6-5 and TRBJ2-2, with D perhaps TRBD2 (5 bases). Per germline, CDR1 MNHEY and CDR2 SVGAGI. The CDR3 sequence is 14 residues long. V lost 8 bases and J 1 base, leaving 11 bases between the germline ends. The DNA of the CDR3 is TGTGCCAGCGAAATAGCGAAGAACACCGGGGAGCTGTTTTTT. This encodes CASEIAKNTGELFF.

V and J are TRBV19 and TRBJ2-7; D may be TRBD1 (5 bases). This CDR3 has 13 residues. The V gene's germline CDR1 is LNHDA and CDR2 SQIVND (reference sequence). Trimming cost V 5 bases and J 0 bases, with 8 bases left between them. CDR3 protein: CASSPQVSYEQYF. In DNA form, the CDR3 reads TGTGCCAGTAGTCCACAGGTCTCCTACGAGCAGTACTTC.

This chain joins TRBV6-5 and TRBJ1-6; no clear D gene. V was trimmed by 2 bases and J by 8 bases, leaving 10 bases between them. Germline V gene data show CDR1 as MNHEY and CDR2 as SVGAGI. The CDR3 consists of 14 residues. CDR3 DNA: TGTGCCAGCAGTTACGGCGGGAGGGATTCACCCCTCCACTTT. Translation: CASSYGGRDSPLHF.

The chain recombines TRBV6-5 with TRBJ1-2, with D unresolved. There are 15 residues in the CDR3. The germline V and J ends were trimmed by 1 base and 2 bases, with 11 bases remaining between them. CDR1 MNHEY and CDR2 SVGAGI come from the germline V gene. CDR3 protein: CASSYLGRLNYGYTF. CDR3 in DNA: TGTGCCAGCAGTTACTTGGGCCGACTAAACTATGGCTACACCTTC.

The gene calls are TRBV7-9 and TRBJ2-2, with D hard to call. Germline lookup yields CDR1 SEHNR and CDR2 FQNEAQ (reference sequence). There are 14 residues in the CDR3. With 5 bases removed from V and 1 base from J, the gap between germline ends came to 8 bases. The CDR3, as DNA: TGTGCCAGCAGCATCGACGTGAACACCGGGGAGCTGTTTTTT. Translated, it gives CASSIDVNTGELFF.

The V gene is TRBV5-1, the J gene TRBJ1-5; the D gene is possibly TRBD1 (6 bases). The ends were cut back, 0 bases at V and 2 bases at J, with 9 bases in the middle. CDR3 length: 15 residues. Germline values: CDR1 SGHRS, CDR2 YFSETQ. CDR3: CASSLAGEGNQPQHF. The CDR3, as DNA: TGCGCCAGCAGCTTGGCAGGGGAGGGCAATCAGCCCCAGCATTTT.

This chain links TRBV7-9 with TRBJ2-2; TRBD1 aligns across 12 bases. Germline lookup yields CDR1 SEHNR and CDR2 FQNEAQ (reference sequence). The CDR3 has 17 residues. J gave up 6 bases and V 8 bases, and 13 bases lay outside the gene matches. This CDR3 is CASQTGTGGVRAGELFF. CDR3 bases: TGTGCCAGCCAGACCGGGACAGGGGGCGTTAGGGCCGGGGAGCTGTTTTTT.

The rearrangement links TRBV29-1 to TRBJ2-2; 9 positions match TRBD1. This CDR3 region has 16 residues. V lost 6 bases to trimming and J lost 0 bases; unmatched junction nucleotides: 8. From germline, CDR1 is SQVTM and CDR2 ANQGSEA. The CDR3 loop reads CSVGTGGVSNTGELFF. The CDR3 nucleotides are TGCAGCGTCGGCACAGGGGGCGTTTCGAACACCGGGGAGCTGTTTTTT.

This chain connects TRBV30 to TRBJ1-2; D unresolved. CDR1 is GTSNPN and CDR2 is SVGIG in the germline V gene (reference sequence). CDR3 size: 12 residues. V lost 0 bases and J 9 bases, leaving 11 bases between the germline ends. CDR3 in DNA: TGTGCCTGGAGTGTCGGGTTACGGCGCTACACCTTC. As protein: CAWSVGLRRYTF.

The gene calls are TRBV27 and TRBJ2-5, with D possibly being TRBD2 (6 bases). The germline V and J ends were trimmed by 6 bases and 5 bases, with 16 bases remaining between them. The CDR3 has 14 residues. Per the germline V gene, CDR1 is MNHEY and CDR2 is SMNVEV (reference sequence). CDR3 sequence (DNA): TGTGCCAGCAGCAGGGCCCCCCGGGGGGAGACCCAGTACTTC. It specifies CASSRAPRGETQYF.

The J gene is TRBJ1-5, the V gene TRBV19, with 9 nucleotides matching TRBD1. Germline lookup yields CDR1 LNHDA and CDR2 SQIVND (reference sequence). The CDR3 consists of 13 residues. V trimming: 4 bases; J trimming: 5 bases; junction bases outside the gene matches: 0. The CDR3 nucleotides are TGTGCCAGTAGTAGACAGGGGGATCAGCCCCAGCATTTT. Translation: CASSRQGDQPQHF.

The gene calls are TRBV2 and TRBJ2-7, with D possibly matching TRBD2 (6 bases). This CDR3 contains 14 residues. V was cut by 11 bases and J by 0 bases, with 17 bases left in between. CDR1 is SNHLY and CDR2 is FYNNEI in the germline V gene. CDR3 in amino acids: CAGRRGGSSYEQYF. DNA for the CDR3: TGTGCCGGAAGGAGGGGTGGCAGCTCCTACGAGCAGTACTTC.

The V and J genes are TRBV5-3 and TRBJ1-5; D uncertain. TRBV5-3 is known as an ORF, though its function is uncertain. V lost 3 bases and J lost 7, with 14 bases in between. This CDR3 is 14 amino acids long. The CDR3 loop reads CARSSLNLKQPQHF. CDR3 nucleotide sequence: TGTGCCAGAAGCTCATTGAACTTGAAACAGCCCCAGCATTTT.

The CDR3 bases are TGTGCCAGCAGTAATACAGGGGAGGCTTTCTTT. It specifies CASSNTGEAFF. The gene calls are TRBV6-5 and TRBJ1-1; 7 nucleotides match TRBD1. Losses at the gene ends were 5 bases for V and 11 bases for J; bases not matched to a gene: 5. The CDR3 loop spans 11 amino acids. Germline CDR1 reads MNHEY; CDR2 reads SVGAGI.

This chain joins TRBV2 and TRBJ2-7; D is unresolved. Trimming stripped 5 bases from V and 0 bases from J, with 17 bases between. CDR3 length: 16 residues. CDR1 is SNHLY and CDR2 is FYNNEI in the germline V gene. In DNA form, the CDR3 reads TGTGCCAGCAGTAACCCGTTGAGGCTCCGCTCCTACGAGCAGTACTTC. Protein product: CASSNPLRLRSYEQYF.

The V call is TRBV30, the J call TRBJ2-3, with D possibly being TRBD2 (6 bases). Trimming left V 7 bases short and J 4 bases short, with 12 bases between. This CDR3 has 12 amino acids. Germline CDR1 reads GTSNPN; CDR2 reads SVGIG (reference sequence). The CDR3 DNA follows: TGTGCCTTTTCTAGCGTACCAGATACGCAGTATTTT. It is translated as CAFSSVPDTQYF.

The rearrangement links TRBV27 to TRBJ1-6; 7 bases are a match to TRBD1. Germline V gives CDR1 MNHEY, CDR2 SMNVEV (reference sequence). This CDR3 is built from 14 residues. Trimming at V came to 11 bases and at J to 8 bases, leaving 12 bases not matched to a gene. The CDR3 spells CALSATGKDSPLHF. CDR3 DNA: TGTGCCTTATCGGCGACAGGGAAAGATTCACCCCTCCACTTT.

This chain links TRBV5-1 with TRBJ2-5; D is perhaps TRBD1 or TRBD2 (5 bases each). CDR3 length equals 15 residues. The germline CDR1 and CDR2 sequences are SGHRS and YFSETQ. The V and J ends lost 3 bases and 4 bases respectively, with 16 bases between them. The CDR3 coding sequence is TGCGCCAGCAGCTCCGGGACGGCGGCGGGAGAGACCCAGTACTTC. As protein: CASSSGTAAGETQYF.

Only one count was recorded for this clone. The chain has TRBV2 and TRBJ2-3, with D possibly being TRBD2 (5 bases). The germline V and J ends were trimmed by 2 bases and 1 base, with 10 bases remaining between them. Germline CDR1 and CDR2: SNHLY and FYNNEI. The CDR3 has 15 amino acids. Here the CDR3 DNA reads TGTGCCAGCAGTGAATTTGTGCGGGGCACAGATACGCAGTATTTT. Amino acid sequence: CASSEFVRGTDTQYF.

This rearrangement joins TRBV10-1 to TRBJ2-5; the D gene is possibly TRBD2 (6 bases). Germline-derived CDR1 and CDR2 are WNHNN and SYGVQD (reference sequence). Trimming cost V 5 bases and J 1 base, with 8 bases left between them. CDR3 length: 13 amino acids. The CDR3: CASSRDSQETQYF. As DNA, the CDR3 is TGCGCCAGCAGTCGGGACTCCCAAGAGACCCAGTACTTC.

The chain joins TRBV9 to TRBJ2-2; D not resolved. The CDR3 is made up of 18 amino acids. The V end was cut by 2 bases, the J end by 0 bases, with 17 bases between. Germline CDR1 SGDLS, CDR2 YYNGEE. Written as DNA, the CDR3 is TGTGCCAGCAGCGTCCACCGCACGGCCGGGTCGAACACCGGGGAGCTGTTTTTT. Its protein is CASSVHRTAGSNTGELFF.